This T cell receptor (beta chain) derives from a study of spatial heterogeneity in lung cancer. Background on the study: Detected beta-chain sequences consistently exceeded alpha-chain sequences. Combinations of a unique TCR and a UMI were tallied in raw reads, and on average each appeared more than ten times.

This clonotype was seen a handful of times. What it recognizes is unknown. General study points: Blood contained ubiquitous expanded tumor TCRs more at resection than at follow-up.

Individually, TCR cDNA molecules were each labelled with a unique molecular identifier. One entry per CDR3 protein results from TCRdb running MiXCR on the 5' RACE reads. Among approximately 10,000 distinct CDR3 sequences, more than 15% were seen once, and the ten largest hold under 55%. This sample's time point: sample taken at primary tumor resection. Sequencing covered unsorted whole RNA taken from tumor, nontumor lung or frozen PBMC. V was clipped by 6 bases and J by 2 bases, with 18 bases between them. CDR1 and CDR2 (germline): LNHDA, SQIVND (reference sequence). The CDR3 has 16 amino acids. Sequenced here: PBMCs, sampled at surgery. The chain uses TRBV19 and TRBJ2-3, with D perhaps being TRBD1 or TRBD2 (6 bases each). The receptor comes from a male donor with early-stage non-small cell lung cancer. DNA of the CDR3: TGTGCCAGTAGCAGGGGACGGGGGTTAATCACAGATACGCAGTATTTT. This codes for CASSRGRGLITDTQYF.